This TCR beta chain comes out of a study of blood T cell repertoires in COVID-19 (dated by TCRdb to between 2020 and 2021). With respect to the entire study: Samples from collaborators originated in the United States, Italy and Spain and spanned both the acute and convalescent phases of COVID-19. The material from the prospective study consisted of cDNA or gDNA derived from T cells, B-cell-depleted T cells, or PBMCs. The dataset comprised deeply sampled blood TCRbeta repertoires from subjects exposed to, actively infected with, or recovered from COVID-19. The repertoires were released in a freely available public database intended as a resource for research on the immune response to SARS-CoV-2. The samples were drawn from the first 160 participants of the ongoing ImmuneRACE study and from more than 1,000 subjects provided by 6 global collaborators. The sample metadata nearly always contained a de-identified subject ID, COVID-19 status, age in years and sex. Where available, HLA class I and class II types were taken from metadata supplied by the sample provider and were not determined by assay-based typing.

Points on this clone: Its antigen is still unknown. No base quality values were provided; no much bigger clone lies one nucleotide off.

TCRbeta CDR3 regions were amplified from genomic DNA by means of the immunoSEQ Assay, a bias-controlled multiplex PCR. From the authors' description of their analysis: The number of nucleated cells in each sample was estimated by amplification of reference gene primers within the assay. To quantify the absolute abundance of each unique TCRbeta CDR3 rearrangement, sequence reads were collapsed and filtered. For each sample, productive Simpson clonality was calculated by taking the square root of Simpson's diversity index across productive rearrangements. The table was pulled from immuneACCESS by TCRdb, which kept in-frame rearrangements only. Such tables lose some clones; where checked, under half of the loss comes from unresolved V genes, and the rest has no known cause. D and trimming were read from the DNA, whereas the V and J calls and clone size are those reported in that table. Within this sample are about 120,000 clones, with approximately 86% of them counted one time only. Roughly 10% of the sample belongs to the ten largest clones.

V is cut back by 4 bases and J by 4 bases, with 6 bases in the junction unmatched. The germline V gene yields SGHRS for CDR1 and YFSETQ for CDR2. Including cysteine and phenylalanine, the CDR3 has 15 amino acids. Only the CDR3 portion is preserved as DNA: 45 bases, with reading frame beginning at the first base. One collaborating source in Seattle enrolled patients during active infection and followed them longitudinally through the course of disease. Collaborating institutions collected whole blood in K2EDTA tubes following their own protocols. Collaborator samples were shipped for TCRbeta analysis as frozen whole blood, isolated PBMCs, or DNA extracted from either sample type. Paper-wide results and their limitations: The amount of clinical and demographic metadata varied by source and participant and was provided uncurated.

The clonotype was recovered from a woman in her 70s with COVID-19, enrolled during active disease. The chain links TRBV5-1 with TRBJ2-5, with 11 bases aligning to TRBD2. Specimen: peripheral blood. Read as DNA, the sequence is TGCGCCAGCAGCACAGGACTAGCGGGCGGAGAGACCCAGTACTTC. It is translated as CASSTGLAGGETQYF.